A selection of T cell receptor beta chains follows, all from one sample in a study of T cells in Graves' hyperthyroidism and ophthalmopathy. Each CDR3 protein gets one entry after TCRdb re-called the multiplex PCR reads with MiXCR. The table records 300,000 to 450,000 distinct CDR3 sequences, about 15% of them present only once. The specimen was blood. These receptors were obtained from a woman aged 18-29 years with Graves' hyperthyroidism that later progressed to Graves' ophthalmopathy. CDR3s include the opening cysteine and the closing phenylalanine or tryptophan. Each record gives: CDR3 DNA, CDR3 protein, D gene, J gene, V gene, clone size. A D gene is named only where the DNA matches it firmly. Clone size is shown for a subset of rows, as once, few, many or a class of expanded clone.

cdr3_nt: TGTGCCAGCAGTTTGACTCGGGAGTCCCTAATCTACGAGCAGTACTTC; cdr3_aa: CASSLTRESLIYEQYF; d_call: -; j_call: TRBJ2-7; v_call: TRBV28; clone_size: -
cdr3_nt: TGTGCCAGCAGTTCAGAACTAGCGGGACCGCCCTCGCAGTATTTT; cdr3_aa: CASSSELAGPPSQYF; d_call: TRBD2; j_call: TRBJ2-3; v_call: TRBV27; clone_size: -
cdr3_nt: TGTGCCGCACAGGGGGCCACTGAAGCTTTCTTT; cdr3_aa: CAAQGATEAFF; d_call: TRBD1; j_call: TRBJ1-1; v_call: TRBV3-1; clone_size: many
cdr3_nt: TGTGCCAGCAGCCAAATGGGGATTGCTCTGGGAATCCCCTACGAGCAGTACTTC; cdr3_aa: CASSQMGIALGIPYEQYF; d_call: -; j_call: TRBJ2-7; v_call: TRBV3-1; clone_size: -
cdr3_nt: TGTGCCAGCAGTTATATGGGCGGTATGAGCCCAGATACGCAGTATTTT; cdr3_aa: CASSYMGGMSPDTQYF; d_call: -; j_call: TRBJ2-3; v_call: TRBV6-5; clone_size: few
cdr3_nt: TGCGCCAGCAGTGCAAACCGGGACAGTAACTATGGCTACACCTTC; cdr3_aa: CASSANRDSNYGYTF; d_call: TRBD1; j_call: TRBJ1-2; v_call: TRBV10-2; clone_size: many
cdr3_nt: TGTGCCAGCAAGACCTTAGCGGGAGTACCCGGGGAGCTGTTTTTT; cdr3_aa: CASKTLAGVPGELFF; d_call: TRBD2; j_call: TRBJ2-2; v_call: TRBV2; clone_size: few
cdr3_nt: TGTGCCAGCAGTTTACCAGCGGGAGGCCGGGAGGTAGAAGGTACGCAGTATTTT; cdr3_aa: CASSLPAGGREVEGTQYF; d_call: TRBD2; j_call: TRBJ2-3; v_call: TRBV28; clone_size: -
cdr3_nt: TGTGCCAGCAGGTCCGGGAGCTCGGTCACCTTC; cdr3_aa: CASRSGSSVTF; d_call: -; j_call: TRBJ1-2; v_call: TRBV27; clone_size: -
cdr3_nt: TGTGCCAGCTTGGAGACCACCGGGGAGCTGTTTTTT; cdr3_aa: CASLETTGELFF; d_call: -; j_call: TRBJ2-2; v_call: TRBV6-2/TRBV6-3; clone_size: few
cdr3_nt: TGTGCCAGCAGCTTAGCGCACGGGCACGCGACGCAGTATTTT; cdr3_aa: CASSLAHGHATQYF; d_call: -; j_call: TRBJ2-3; v_call: TRBV7-2; clone_size: many
cdr3_nt: TGTGCCAGCAGCTTACTTTCACAGCTAGCGGGGGGGAAAGAGGGCTCCTACGAGCAGTACTTC; cdr3_aa: CASSLLSQLAGGKEGSYEQYF; d_call: TRBD2; j_call: TRBJ2-7; v_call: TRBV7-2; clone_size: many
cdr3_nt: TGTGCCAGCAGTTATTCAGATCAGCCCCAGCATTTT; cdr3_aa: CASSYSDQPQHF; d_call: -; j_call: TRBJ1-5; v_call: TRBV6-2/TRBV6-3; clone_size: -
cdr3_nt: TGTGCCAGCAGCTTAGTGGGACTAGCGATCGGCAATGAGCAGTTCTTC; cdr3_aa: CASSLVGLAIGNEQFF; d_call: TRBD2; j_call: TRBJ2-1; v_call: TRBV7-8; clone_size: many
cdr3_nt: TGCGCCAGCAGCCAATCGGACAGGGAAGAATTCGACGAGCAGTACTTC; cdr3_aa: CASSQSDREEFDEQYF; d_call: TRBD1; j_call: TRBJ2-7; v_call: TRBV4-3; clone_size: -
cdr3_nt: TGTGCCAGCAGCTTATGGTCTGGGCGGAATGAAAAACTGTTTTTT; cdr3_aa: CASSLWSGRNEKLFF; d_call: -; j_call: TRBJ1-4; v_call: TRBV11-2; clone_size: few
cdr3_nt: TGTGCCAGCAGTGAAGCCGGCAGGGGTCGATCACCCCTCCACTTT; cdr3_aa: CASSEAGRGRSPLHF; d_call: -; j_call: TRBJ1-6; v_call: TRBV6-1; clone_size: -
cdr3_nt: TGTGCCAGCAGCGGGACATCTACTAACTATGGCTACACCTTC; cdr3_aa: CASSGTSTNYGYTF; d_call: -; j_call: TRBJ1-2; v_call: TRBV9; clone_size: many
cdr3_nt: TGTGCCAGCAGCCGATTCTCGGGACTAGCGGGAGTACCCGCTTACAATGAGCAGTTCTTC; cdr3_aa: CASSRFSGLAGVPAYNEQFF; d_call: TRBD2; j_call: TRBJ2-1; v_call: TRBV7-9; clone_size: many
cdr3_nt: TGTGCCAGCAGTTTATTGAGTGGGAACACTGAAGCTTTCTTT; cdr3_aa: CASSLLSGNTEAFF; d_call: -; j_call: TRBJ1-1; v_call: TRBV28; clone_size: many
cdr3_nt: TGTGCCAGCAGTTACTTCCAGGGGACTGAAGCTTTCTTT; cdr3_aa: CASSYFQGTEAFF; d_call: -; j_call: TRBJ1-1; v_call: TRBV6-2/TRBV6-3; clone_size: -
cdr3_nt: TGTGCCACCAGTACAGGGGGCGTAGACATTCAGTACTTC; cdr3_aa: CATSTGGVDIQYF; d_call: TRBD1; j_call: TRBJ2-4; v_call: TRBV24-1; clone_size: -
cdr3_nt: TGTGCCAGCAGTCCCGGGACTAGCGCCTCCCGGCAGTACTTC; cdr3_aa: CASSPGTSASRQYF; d_call: TRBD2; j_call: TRBJ2-7; v_call: TRBV27; clone_size: -
cdr3_nt: TGTGCCAGCAGCCAAGATCAGGGGCCGCAGTATTTT; cdr3_aa: CASSQDQGPQYF; d_call: -; j_call: TRBJ2-3; v_call: TRBV4-2; clone_size: -
cdr3_nt: TGTGCCACCAGCAGAGATGACAGGGTGGGGGATACGCAGTATTTT; cdr3_aa: CATSRDDRVGDTQYF; d_call: TRBD1; j_call: TRBJ2-3; v_call: TRBV15; clone_size: -
cdr3_nt: TGTGCCAGCAAACCACACTCGGGCAGGCTGTACAATGAGCAGTTCTTC; cdr3_aa: CASKPHSGRLYNEQFF; d_call: -; j_call: TRBJ2-1; v_call: TRBV28; clone_size: many
cdr3_nt: TGTGCCAGCAGCCAAAGGACTAGCGGGAGACCCACCGGGGAGCTGTTTTTT; cdr3_aa: CASSQRTSGRPTGELFF; d_call: TRBD2; j_call: TRBJ2-2; v_call: TRBV3-1; clone_size: once
cdr3_nt: TGTGCCAGCAGTCGGGACAGGATGCACCAGAACACCGGGGAGCTGTTTTTT; cdr3_aa: CASSRDRMHQNTGELFF; d_call: TRBD1; j_call: TRBJ2-2; v_call: TRBV3-1; clone_size: -
cdr3_nt: TGTGCCAGCAGCCAAGGGTGGGTGTCACGCGGGAGAGTGGAAAATGAGCAGTTCTTC; cdr3_aa: CASSQGWVSRGRVENEQFF; d_call: TRBD2; j_call: TRBJ2-1; v_call: TRBV4-2; clone_size: -
cdr3_nt: TGCAGTGCCCGTGGTACTAGCGGGAGGGCCGACCAAGAGACCCAGTACTTC; cdr3_aa: CSARGTSGRADQETQYF; d_call: TRBD2; j_call: TRBJ2-5; v_call: TRBV20-1; clone_size: few
cdr3_nt: TGCAGTGCTAGAGATGACAGCGGGACCTACGAGCAGTACTTC; cdr3_aa: CSARDDSGTYEQYF; d_call: TRBD2; j_call: TRBJ2-7; v_call: TRBV20-1; clone_size: many
cdr3_nt: TGTGCCAGCAGCCCCGACGGGGGTTTCCGACTAGCGGCGGCCTACGAGCAGTACTTC; cdr3_aa: CASSPDGGFRLAAAYEQYF; d_call: TRBD2; j_call: TRBJ2-7; v_call: TRBV5-5; clone_size: -
cdr3_nt: TGTGCCAGCAGCCTAGGGGCAGGTACCGGGGAGCTGTTTTTT; cdr3_aa: CASSLGAGTGELFF; d_call: -; j_call: TRBJ2-2; v_call: TRBV4-2; clone_size: -
cdr3_nt: TGTGCCAGCAGCCCATCCCAACGGGGCACTGAAGCTTTCTTT; cdr3_aa: CASSPSQRGTEAFF; d_call: -; j_call: TRBJ1-1; v_call: TRBV27; clone_size: many
cdr3_nt: TGTGCCAGCAGCCAAGTCGGGGGGCCATTTTCCTACGAGCAGTACTTC; cdr3_aa: CASSQVGGPFSYEQYF; d_call: -; j_call: TRBJ2-7; v_call: TRBV3-1; clone_size: many